This T cell receptor beta chain came from a study of shared clonotypes between healthy human individuals. For every subset, genomic DNA was evenly distributed across several immunoSEQ plates. Sequencing used immunoSEQ multiplex PCR; TCRdb keeps in-frame clones, though not all of them. This sample yields fewer than 600,000 clones, of which 75% to 85% are seen a single time; less than 15% belongs to the top ten. The junction had 7 bases not matched to a gene; V was cut back by 3 bases and J by 2 bases. The germline CDR1 and CDR2 sequences are MRHNA and SNTAGT. CDR3 length: 16 residues. V usage is TRBV6-4 and J usage is TRBJ2-1; 7 bases match TRBD2. The TCR sequence derives from a woman aged 35 to 49 in good health. Some clones in this sample may be carry-over from other donors' samples. Material: PBMCs. CDR3 protein: CASSEIGGGAYNEQFF. The DNA of the CDR3 is TGTGCCAGCAGTGAGATCGGGGGAGGGGCCTACAATGAGCAGTTCTTC.